This TCR beta chain derives from a study of control samples from healthy donors and cancer patients. Clones were read by immunoSEQ multiplex PCR, and TCRdb kept only the in-frame ones, dropping some. The sample has some 120,000 clones; approximately 90% are singletons. From germline, CDR1 is LNHDA and CDR2 SQIVND (reference sequence). The V gene lost 3 bases and the J gene lost 4 bases, with 12 bases spanning the gap. The CDR3 is made up of 14 amino acids. The TCR sequence derives from a woman aged 70-85 years in good health. This rearrangement joins TRBV19 to TRBJ1-1, with D possibly being TRBD1 (6 bases). Sequenced input: blood. The CDR3 nucleotides are TGTGCCAGTAGTATCGCAGGGGTCACCACTGAAGCTTTCTTT. Translated, it gives CASSIAGVTTEAFF. Complete variable domain (other parts from reference TRBV19 and TRBJ1-1): DGGITQSPKYLFRKEGQNVTLSCEQNLNHDAMYWYRQDPGQGLRLIYYSQIVNDFQKGDIAEGYSVSREKKESFPLTVTSAQKNPTAFYLCASSIAGVTTEAFFGQGTRLTVV.